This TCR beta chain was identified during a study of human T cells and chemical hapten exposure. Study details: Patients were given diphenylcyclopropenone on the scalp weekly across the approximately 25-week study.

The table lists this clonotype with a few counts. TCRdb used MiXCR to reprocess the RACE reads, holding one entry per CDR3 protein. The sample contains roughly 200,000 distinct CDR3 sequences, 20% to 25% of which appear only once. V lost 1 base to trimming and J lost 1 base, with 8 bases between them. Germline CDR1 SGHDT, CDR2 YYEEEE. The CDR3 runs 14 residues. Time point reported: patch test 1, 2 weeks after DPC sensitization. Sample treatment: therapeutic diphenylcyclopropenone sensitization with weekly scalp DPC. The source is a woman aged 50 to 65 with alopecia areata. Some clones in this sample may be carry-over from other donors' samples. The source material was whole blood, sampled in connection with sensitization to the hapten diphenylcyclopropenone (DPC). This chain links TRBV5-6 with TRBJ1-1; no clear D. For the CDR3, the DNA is TGTGCCAGCAGCTTGATCGGGAGGAACACTGAAGCTTTCTTT. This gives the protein CASSLIGRNTEAFF.